Included here is one T cell receptor (beta chain) sequence, with context. Its antigen is still unknown. The record has no base qualities; no much larger clone is one base away. Library preparation was by PCR. The instrument was an Illumina HiSeq 2500. Molecular barcoding was employed in the preparation of TCR libraries, with unique molecular identifiers being used to normalize TCRbeta repertoire quantification. Through fastp at Q25 and MiXCR, TCRdb rebuilt clones from the public reads, retaining in-frame beta chains. A single entry per CDR3 protein holds the most common genes and DNA from its merged rows. This sample comprises more than 450,000 distinct CDR3 sequences, around 19% of them detected only once. The leading ten clones occupy 3.3% of the sample. Germline trimming: 4 bases from V, 5 bases from J; junction bases outside gene matches: 1. CDR1 MNHNY and CDR2 SVGAGI are derived from the germline V gene (reference sequence). Including cysteine and phenylalanine, the CDR3 has 13 amino acids. CDR3 DNA only is kept here, 39 bases in frame from base 1.

The data were taken from a study of T-cell reconstitution after alpha-beta-depleted transplantation in children (dated by TCRdb to the mid-2010s). About the investigation overall: T-cell immune reconstitution after TCRalphabeta/CD19-depleted allogeneic hematopoietic cell transplantation in children was quantitatively tracked in the study by means of TCR repertoire profiling.

The origin of this receptor is a human donor who donated a stem cell graft to a child with acute lymphoblastic leukemia. Source: PBMCs from the stem cell graft donor, taken from the stem cell graft. The rearrangement joined TRBV6-6 to TRBJ2-2; TRBD2 agrees with 7 junctional bases. For the CDR3, the sequence is CASSSLATGELFF. The DNA is TGTGCCAGCAGTTCACTAGCGACCGGGGAGCTGTTTTTT.